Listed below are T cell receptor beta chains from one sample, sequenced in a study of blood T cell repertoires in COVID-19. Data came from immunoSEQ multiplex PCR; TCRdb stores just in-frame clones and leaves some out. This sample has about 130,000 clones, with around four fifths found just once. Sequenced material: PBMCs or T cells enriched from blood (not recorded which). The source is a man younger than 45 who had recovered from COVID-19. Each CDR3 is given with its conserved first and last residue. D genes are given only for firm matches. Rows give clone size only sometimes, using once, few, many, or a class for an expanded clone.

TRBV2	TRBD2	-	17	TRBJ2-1	TGTGCCAGCAGTGACCCCGGACTAGGACGACCCTACAATGAGCAGTTCTTC	CASSDPGLGRPYNEQFF
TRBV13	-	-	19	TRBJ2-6	TGTGCCAGCAGCCCGCACCTTGAGCGGCAGAGCTCTGGGGCCAACGTCCTGACTTTC	CASSPHLERQSSGANVLTF
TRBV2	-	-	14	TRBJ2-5	TGTGCCAGCAGTGACAGACGGAGGGTGGAGACCCAGTACTTC	CASSDRRRVETQYF
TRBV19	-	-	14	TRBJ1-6	TGTGCCAGTAGTATACAGGGTATTGTTTCACCCCTCCACTTT	CASSIQGIVSPLHF
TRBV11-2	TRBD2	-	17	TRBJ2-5	TGTGCCAGCAGCTTAGGGGTCGTAGCGGGGCAGGGGGAGACCCAGTACTTC	CASSLGVVAGQGETQYF
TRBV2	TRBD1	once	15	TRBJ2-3	TGTGCCAGCAGTGAAAGGACAGGGCTCGACGATACGCAGTATTTT	CASSERTGLDDTQYF
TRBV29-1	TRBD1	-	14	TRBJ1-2	TGCAGCGTTGAGTATCAGGGGGCGAACTATGGCTACACCTTC	CSVEYQGANYGYTF
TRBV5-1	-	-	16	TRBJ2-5	TGCGCCAGCAGCCCCAACGGGGTGTTAAAGGGAGAGACCCAGTACTTC	CASSPNGVLKGETQYF
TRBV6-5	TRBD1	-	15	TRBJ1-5	TGTGCCAGCAGACCGGGACAGCATAGCAATCAGCCCCAGCATTTT	CASRPGQHSNQPQHF
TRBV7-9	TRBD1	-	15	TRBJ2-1	TGTGCCAGCAGCTTAGAGGGGGCCCTCTACAATGAGCAGTTCTTC	CASSLEGALYNEQFF
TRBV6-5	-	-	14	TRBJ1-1	TGTGCCAGCAGCTATAGATACCGAAACACTGAAGCTTTCTTT	CASSYRYRNTEAFF
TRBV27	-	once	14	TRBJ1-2	TGTGCCAGCAGTTTATCAAGCTTTAACTATGGCTACACCTTC	CASSLSSFNYGYTF
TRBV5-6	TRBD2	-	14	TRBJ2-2	TGTGCCAGCAGCTTGGTTAGCGGGACCGGGGAGCTGTTTTTT	CASSLVSGTGELFF
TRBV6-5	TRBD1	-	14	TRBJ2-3	TGTGCCAGCACAGAACAGGGGATCACAGATACGCAGTATTTT	CASTEQGITDTQYF
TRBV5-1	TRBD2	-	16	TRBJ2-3	TGCGCCAGCAGCCCCGGGCTAGCGGGAACCACAGATACGCAGTATTTT	CASSPGLAGTTDTQYF
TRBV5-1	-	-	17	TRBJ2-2	TGCGCCAGCAGCGCAGGATTAGGGGGTCTTAACACCGGGGAGCTGTTTTTT	CASSAGLGGLNTGELFF
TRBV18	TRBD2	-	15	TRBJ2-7	TGTGCCAGCTCACTAACTAGCGGGAGGGCCTACGAGCAGTACTTC	CASSLTSGRAYEQYF
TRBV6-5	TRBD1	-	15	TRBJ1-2	TGTGCCAGCAGTTACGGACAGGGACGTGGTTATGGCTACACCTTC	CASSYGQGRGYGYTF
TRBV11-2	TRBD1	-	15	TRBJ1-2	TGTGCCAGCAGAAAGGACAGGGGGAGAGCCTATGGCTACACCTTC	CASRKDRGRAYGYTF
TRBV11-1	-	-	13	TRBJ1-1	TGTGCCAGCAGTCTCAACACGGGCACTGAAGCTTTCTTT	CASSLNTGTEAFF
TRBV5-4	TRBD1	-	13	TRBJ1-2	TGTGCCAGCAGGTTTACAGGGGACTATGGCTACACCTTC	CASRFTGDYGYTF
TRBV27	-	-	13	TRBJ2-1	TGTGCCAGCAGTTTATCTCTCCAGAATGAGCAGTTCTTC	CASSLSLQNEQFF
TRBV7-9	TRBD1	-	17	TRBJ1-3	TGTGCCAGCAGCCACCCGGACAGGGGTCTATCTGGAAACACCATATATTTT	CASSHPDRGLSGNTIYF
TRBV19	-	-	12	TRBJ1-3	TGTGCCAGTAGTATAGGCCGGGACACCATATATTTT	CASSIGRDTIYF
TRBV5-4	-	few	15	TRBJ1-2	TGTGCCAGCCGCAGGGGAAGTTGGGCTAACTATGGCTACACCTTC	CASRRGSWANYGYTF
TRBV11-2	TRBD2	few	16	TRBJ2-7	TGTGCCAGCAGCTTGGCACTAGCGGGAGTAACCTACGAGCAGTACTTC	CASSLALAGVTYEQYF
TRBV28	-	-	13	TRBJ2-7	TGTGCCAGCAGTTTGCGGCAGACTTACGAGCAGTACTTC	CASSLRQTYEQYF
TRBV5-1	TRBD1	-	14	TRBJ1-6	TGCGCCAGCAGGTCACCGGGACAGGGTTCACCCCTCCACTTT	CASRSPGQGSPLHF
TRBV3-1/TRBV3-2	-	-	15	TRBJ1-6	TGTGCCAGCAGCCAAGATTCAGGGGCTAATTCACCCCTCCACTTT	CASSQDSGANSPLHF
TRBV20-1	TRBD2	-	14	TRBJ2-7	TGCAGTGCTAGTAGGCCTAGCGGGAGCTACGAGCAGTACTTC	CSASRPSGSYEQYF
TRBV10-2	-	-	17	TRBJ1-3	TGCGCCAGCAGTGAGAAGTTCGGAGGACTGCTTGGAAACACCATATATTTT	CASSEKFGGLLGNTIYF
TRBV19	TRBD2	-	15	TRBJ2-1	TGTGCCAGTAGTATTCAACTAGCGGGAAGGGATGAGCAGTTCTTC	CASSIQLAGRDEQFF